This T cell receptor (beta chain) was sequenced in a study of blood T cells in healthy people across ages. About the research overall: Through template switching, about one barcoded beta molecule was captured per two T cells, as measured in model experiments.

Trimming removed 7 bases at V and 6 bases at J, with 15 bases between. The CDR3 sequence is 13 residues long. Germline CDR1 is MNHEY and CDR2 is SVGAGI. Combining a sample-barcoded 5' primer with a J-beta primer mix, a second PCR ran for roughly 6 to 11 cycles. Tagging of each cDNA molecule was performed by a template-switch adaptor with 12 random nucleotides. There were at least 3 million CDR3-containing paired-end reads obtained from each sample. TCRdb used MiXCR to reprocess the 5' RACE reads, holding one entry per CDR3 protein. The sample consists of roughly 1.9 million distinct CDR3 sequences, about 39% of them appearing once.

Sequencing was carried out using blood. The chain has TRBV6-5 and TRBJ1-2, with TRBD1 as a possible D gene (5 bases). This sequence originates from a human donor in good health. Here the CDR3 DNA reads TGTGCCAGCAACTCCTACCAGGGTGATGGCTACACCTTC. Its translation: CASNSYQGDGYTF.